This T cell receptor beta chain was identified during a study of shared clonotypes between healthy human individuals. Study as a whole: CD8 memory received one plate per donor, CD8 naive two, CD4 memory three and CD4 naive three.

Per the germline V gene, CDR1 is LNHDA and CDR2 is SQIVND (reference sequence). The CDR3 extends over 12 amino acids. V shed 7 bases and J shed 6 bases, with 12 bases lying between them. It was at deep level that the assay was run. The protocol was immunoSEQ multiplex PCR, while the TCRdb copy is restricted to in-frame clones and leaves out a portion. This table holds around 600,000 clones, approximately 96% found once. Naive CD8 isolation took CD45RO-negative cells positively selected for CCR7 and excluded terminally differentiated effector memory CD45RA+ cells. Regarding this clone: Its antigen is still unknown.

Overall study findings and caveats: Though the depth was large, rarefaction showed that sorted-subset sequencing was incomplete. The naive CD4 repertoires of a handful of donors were compared, and approximately 5% of clonotypes were shared.

The sequenced sample consisted of naive CD8+ T cells sorted from blood. J is TRBJ1-1 and V is TRBV19, with D tentatively TRBD1 (5 bases). The receptor's source is a woman aged 25-40 years in good health. CDR3 region: CASKGQGAEAFF. The CDR3 nucleotides are TGTGCCAGTAAGGGCCAGGGCGCTGAAGCTTTCTTT.